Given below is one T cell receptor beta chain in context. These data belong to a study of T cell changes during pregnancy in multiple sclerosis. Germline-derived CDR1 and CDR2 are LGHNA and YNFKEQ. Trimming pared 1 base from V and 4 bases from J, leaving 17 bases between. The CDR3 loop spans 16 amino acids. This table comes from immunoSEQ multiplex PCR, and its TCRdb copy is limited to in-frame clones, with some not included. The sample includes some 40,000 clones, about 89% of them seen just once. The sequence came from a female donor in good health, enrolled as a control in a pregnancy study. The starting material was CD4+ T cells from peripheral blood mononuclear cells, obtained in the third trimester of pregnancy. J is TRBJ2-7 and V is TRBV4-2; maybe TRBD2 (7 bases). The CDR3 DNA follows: TGTGCCAGCAGCCAAGTGGGGGCGGGAGTAAGGTACGAGCAGTACTTC. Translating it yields CASSQVGAGVRYEQYF.